This T cell receptor (beta chain) is from a study of blood T cell repertoires in COVID-19. Overall study context: Some COVID-19 samples were acute and others convalescent; all came from the United States, Italy and Spain. From T cells, B-cell-depleted T cells, or PBMCs came the material, which was cDNA or gDNA.

Authors' analysis steps: Cell counts per sample came from amplifying reference gene primers. TCRdb's copy holds only in-frame clones and misses some; the assay was immunoSEQ multiplex PCR. Clone size and V and J calls were adopted from that table, with D and trimming inferred from the DNA. The data hold around 25,000 clones, with about 89% observed a single time. Per the germline V gene, CDR1 is MGHDK and CDR2 is SYGVNS. The CDR3 runs to 15 residues. Unmatched junction bases numbered 7, after V lost 0 bases and J lost 8 bases. In its sample, this clone was seen a few times. Sequenced material: peripheral blood. The chain employs TRBV25-1 and TRBJ1-2, with TRBD1 matching 9 bases. This TCR came from a man aged 45-65 years with active COVID-19. CDR3 nucleotides: TGTGCCAGCAGTGAATATCGGGGACAGGGTGGAGGCTACACCTTC. Its protein product is CASSEYRGQGGGYTF.